This T cell receptor beta chain was recorded in a study of pediatric ulcerative colitis. Before the diagnostic colonoscopy, ulcerative colitis patients were free of immunosuppressive medication. General study results and limits: Clonal expansions reduced rectal repertoire diversity in acute severe colitis.

The V segment lost 2 bases and the J segment 7 bases; nucleotides outside the gene matches: 16. Germline V gene lookup returns CDR1 SGHNT and CDR2 YENEEA. This CDR3 contains 18 residues. Notes on this clone: The target antigen is unknown.

Some clones are missing from TCRdb's copy, which holds only in-frame ones; the method was immunoSEQ multiplex PCR. The table has roughly 64,000 clones, roughly nine tenths seen once. Sequences were obtained from blood. The TCR was taken from a boy aged 10-17 years with severe ulcerative colitis. The genes are TRBV11-3 and TRBJ1-2; 10 positions agree with TRBD1. CDR3 sequence: CASSLRDEDRGCLGGYTF. Written as DNA, the CDR3 is TGTGCCAGCAGCTTACGGGATGAGGACAGGGGGTGTCTTGGTGGCTACACCTTC. Full variable domain (rest looked up from reference TRBV11-3 and TRBJ1-2): EAGVVQSPRYKIIEKKQPVAFWCNPISGHNTLYWYLQNLGQGPELLIRYENEEAVDDSQLPKDRFSAERLKGVDSTLKIQPAELGDSAVYLCASSLRDEDRGCLGGYTFGSGTRLTVV.